These 19 T cell receptor beta chains were sequenced from one sample in a study of tumour-infiltrating T cells in Burkitt lymphoma. Measured with immunoSEQ multiplex PCR; TCRdb has only the in-frame clones, and not every one. The table records 10,000 or so clones, 62% of them present only once. The specimen was tumor tissue. These receptors were taken from a human donor with diffuse large B-cell lymphoma.

This clone counts as medium-sized (0.01 to 0.1%). This chain uses TRBV6-1 with TRBJ2-7, with D possibly TRBD2 on 5 matching bases. Looked up from germline, CDR1 is MNHNS and CDR2 is SASEGT. The CDR3 length is 15 residues. The V end lost 4 bases, the J end lost 1 base, and 14 bases lay between the germline ends. The CDR3 sequence: CASSGPGRGSYEQYF. As DNA, the CDR3 is TGTGCCAGCAGTGGCCCGGGAAGAGGATCCTACGAGCAGTACTTC.

The chain couples TRBV6-5 to TRBJ1-3, with D uncertain. Looked up from germline, CDR1 is MNHEY and CDR2 is SVGAGI. V lost 3 bases and J 0 bases, leaving 9 bases between the germline ends. This CDR3 has 15 residues. The DNA of the CDR3 is TGTGCCAGCAGTTATCTAGCTGGCTCTGGAAACACCATATATTTT. Translated, it gives CASSYLAGSGNTIYF.

This sequence joins TRBV6-5 and TRBJ1-4; no reliable D call. From germline, CDR1 is MNHEY and CDR2 SVGAGI. V lost 0 bases, J lost 8 bases, and 7 bases lay in between. The CDR3 covers 13 residues. The CDR3 sequence is CASSYSIREKLFF. The CDR3 DNA reads as TGTGCCAGCAGTTACTCAATCCGGGAAAAACTGTTTTTT.

The chain combines TRBV18 with TRBJ1-6; 7 bases fit TRBD1. Unmatched junction bases numbered 4, after V lost 4 bases and J lost 7 bases. The CDR3 runs to 14 residues. Germline V gives CDR1 KGHSH, CDR2 LQKENI. CDR3 sequence reads: CASSLGQLNSPLHF. CDR3 DNA sequence: TGTGCCAGCTCACTGGGACAGCTAAATTCACCCCTCCACTTT.

This clone is a singleton in its sample. This chain connects TRBV7-8 to TRBJ1-3, with D unresolved. Trimming shortened V by 3 bases and J by 0 bases, and 18 bases separated the two germline ends. Germline V gene lookup returns CDR1 SGHVS and CDR2 FQNEAQ. This CDR3 spans 18 amino acids. The CDR3: CASSLRPDTPISGNTIYF. CDR3 DNA sequence: TGTGCCAGCAGCTTGAGGCCGGATACTCCAATCTCTGGAAACACCATATATTTT.

The gene calls are TRBV27 and TRBJ1-6; TRBD1 aligns across 8 bases. The trim removed 4 bases at V and 7 bases at J, leaving 6 bases unmatched. The CDR3 runs 15 residues. Germline V lookup: CDR1 MNHEY, CDR2 SMNVEV (reference sequence). The chain's CDR3 is CASSSTRGQNSPLHF. Written as DNA, the CDR3 is TGTGCCAGCAGTTCCACCAGGGGGCAGAATTCACCCCTCCACTTT.

The V call is TRBV7-9, the J call TRBJ1-3, with D unclear. In germline, CDR1 is SEHNR, CDR2 FQNEAQ (reference sequence). V dropped 4 bases and J dropped 2 bases, with 15 bases sitting between them. This CDR3 has 16 residues. CDR3 DNA: TGTGCCAGCAGCTCCGCCCCCGGTCATCCTGGAAACACCATATATTTT. Its translation: CASSSAPGHPGNTIYF.

V is TRBV5-1 and J is TRBJ1-1; 8 bases agree with TRBD1. With 0 bases clipped from V and 8 bases from J, the junction kept 6 bases outside the gene matches. The CDR3 loop spans 14 amino acids. Per the germline V gene, CDR1 is SGHRS and CDR2 is YFSETQ. This CDR3 is CASSLDGGQGEAFF. DNA for the CDR3: TGCGCCAGCAGCTTGGATGGCGGACAGGGAGAAGCTTTCTTT.

The rearrangement links TRBV18 to TRBJ1-2; 7 bases agree with TRBD1. Germline CDR1 reads KGHSH; CDR2 reads LQKENI. The CDR3 sequence is 15 residues long. J was trimmed by 1 base and V by 2 bases; bases with no gene match: 4. This chain's CDR3 is CASSPDREVNYGYTF. As DNA, the CDR3 is TGTGCCAGCTCACCAGACAGGGAGGTTAACTATGGCTACACCTTC. Full variable domain (outside the CDR3, taken from reference TRBV18 and TRBJ1-2): NAGVMQNPRHLVRRRGQEARLRCSPMKGHSHVYWYRQLPEEGLKFMVYLQKENIIDESGMPKERFSAEFPKEGPSILRIQQVVRGDSAAYFCASSPDREVNYGYTFGSGTRLTVV.

The rearrangement joins TRBV11-2 to TRBJ2-7, with 10 bases aligning to TRBD2. The CDR3 loop spans 16 amino acids. V trimming: 1 base; J trimming: 5 bases; junction bases outside the gene matches: 8. Germline V CDR1 and CDR2: SGHAT, FQNNGV. CDR3 in amino acids: CASSLVAGTSVDEQYF. DNA of the CDR3: TGTGCCAGCAGCTTAGTCGCGGGGACTAGCGTCGACGAGCAGTACTTC.

The rearrangement uses TRBV28 and TRBJ2-6, with D unclear. The germline V and J ends were trimmed by 4 bases and 0 bases, with 10 bases remaining between them. Germline V gives CDR1 MDHEN, CDR2 SYDVKM. This CDR3 region has 16 residues. For the CDR3, the DNA is TGTGCCAGCAGTTCCCGACGGAGCTCTGGGGCCAACGTCCTGACTTTC. Protein: CASSSRRSSGANVLTF.

V and J are TRBV5-1 and TRBJ2-7, with 13 bases that match TRBD2. Germline assignment: CDR1 SGHRS and CDR2 YFSETQ. V lost 4 bases and J lost 2; bases outside the gene matches: 9. This CDR3 contains 17 residues. CDR3 sequence: CASSLGTSGDGAYEQYF. The CDR3, as DNA: TGCGCCAGCAGCCTAGGGACTAGCGGGGACGGGGCCTACGAGCAGTACTTC.

This clone has a handful of counts. This chain joins TRBV7-9 and TRBJ2-3, with a possible D match to TRBD1 (6 bases). This CDR3 has 17 amino acids. Germline V gene lookup returns CDR1 SEHNR and CDR2 FQNEAQ (reference sequence). Trimming removed 5 bases from V and 2 bases from J, with 20 bases in between. CDR3: CASSRGGPGAHTDTQYF. For the CDR3, the DNA is TGTGCCAGCAGCCGAGGGGGTCCAGGGGCACACACAGATACGCAGTATTTT.

The chain uses TRBV27 and TRBJ1-5; D is ambiguous. Germline CDR1 MNHEY, CDR2 SMNVEV (reference sequence). Between the trimmed V and J ends, which lost 4 bases and 0 bases, there was a span of 4 bases. This CDR3 comprises 13 residues. The DNA of the CDR3 is TGTGCCAGCAGTTACAGTAGCAATCAGCCCCAGCATTTT. It yields the protein CASSYSSNQPQHF.

The chain has TRBV5-1 and TRBJ1-1; 7 nucleotides agree with TRBD1. The CDR3 is 14 amino acids. Unmatched junction bases numbered 4, after V lost 3 bases and J lost 2 bases. CDR1 is SGHRS and CDR2 is YFSETQ in the germline V gene. CDR3 coding DNA: TGCGCCAGCAGCTCGACAGGGTTAAACACTGAAGCTTTCTTT. It specifies CASSSTGLNTEAFF. The variable domain in full, with the rest retrieved from reference TRBV5-1 and TRBJ1-1, is KAGVTQTPRYLIKTRGQQVTLSCSPISGHRSVSWYQQTPGQGLQFLFEYFSETQRNKGNFPGRFSGRQFSNSRSEMNVSTLELGDSALYLCASSSTGLNTEAFFGQGTRLTVV.

This chain connects TRBV7-9 to TRBJ1-5; maybe TRBD1 (5 bases). The CDR3 contains 14 residues. CDR1 and CDR2 (germline): SEHNR, FQNEAQ (reference sequence). V lost 5 bases to trimming and J lost 7 bases, with 15 bases between them. Written as DNA, the CDR3 is TGTGCCAGCAGCCCCATCGGAGGGGTCCAGCCCCAGCATTTT. It translates to CASSPIGGVQPQHF. Using reference TRBV7-9 and TRBJ1-5 for the parts outside the CDR3, the full variable domain is DTGVSQNPRHKITKRGQNVTFRCDPISEHNRLYWYRQTLGQGPEFLTYFQNEAQLEKSRLLSDRFSAERPKGSFSTLEIQRTEQGDSAMYLCASSPIGGVQPQHFGDGTRLSIL.

The chain employs TRBV27 and TRBJ2-3; no reliable D call. The V gene's germline CDR1 is MNHEY and CDR2 SMNVEV (reference sequence). This CDR3 spans 12 amino acids. V was pared by 2 bases and J by 1 base, with 1 base between. CDR3 nucleotide sequence: TGTGCCAGCAGTTTAGGCACAGATACGCAGTATTTT. This translates into CASSLGTDTQYF.

There are a few counts of this clone. The CDR3 coding sequence is TGTGCCAGCAGCTTAGCGCCCGGGGTGTCGGTCTATGGCTACACCTTC. Its translation: CASSLAPGVSVYGYTF. The chain recombines TRBV7-2 with TRBJ1-2; D uncertain. The germline V gene encodes CDR1 SGHTA and CDR2 FQGNSA. This CDR3 spans 16 amino acids. V was trimmed by 0 bases and J by 4 bases, leaving 15 bases between them.

The chain has TRBV4-1 and TRBJ2-1; D is ambiguous. Trimming took 1 base from V and 6 from J, leaving 7 bases between them. The CDR3 is made up of 13 amino acids. Germline CDR1 is MGHRA and CDR2 is YSYEKL. CDR3 sequence (DNA): TGCGCCAGCAGCCAAGTTTTCGCCAATGAGCAGTTCTTC. Its protein product is CASSQVFANEQFF.